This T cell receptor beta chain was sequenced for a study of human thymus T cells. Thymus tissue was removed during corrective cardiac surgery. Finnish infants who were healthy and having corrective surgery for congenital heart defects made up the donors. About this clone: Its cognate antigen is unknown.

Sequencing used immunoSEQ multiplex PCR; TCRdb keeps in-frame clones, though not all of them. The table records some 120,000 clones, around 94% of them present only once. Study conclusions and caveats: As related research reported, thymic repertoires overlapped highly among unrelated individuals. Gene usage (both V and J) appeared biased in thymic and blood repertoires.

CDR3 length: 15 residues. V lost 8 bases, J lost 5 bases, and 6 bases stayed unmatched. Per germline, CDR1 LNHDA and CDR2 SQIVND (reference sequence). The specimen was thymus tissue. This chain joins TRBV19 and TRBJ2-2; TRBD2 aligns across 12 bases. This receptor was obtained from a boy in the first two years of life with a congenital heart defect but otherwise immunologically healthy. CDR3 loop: CASWTSGARTGELFF. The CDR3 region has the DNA TGTGCCAGTTGGACTAGCGGGGCGAGGACCGGGGAGCTGTTTTTT.